Listed below are T cell receptor beta chains from one sample, sequenced in a study of molecular identifiers for immune sequencing clone quantification. TCRdb fed the PCR reads into MiXCR, producing one record per CDR3 protein. This sample has around 480,000 distinct CDR3 sequences, with around a fifth found just once. The sequencing sample was made of naive CD8+ T cells from blood, with Jurkat cell RNA spiked in. These receptors were collected from a human donor in good health. Some libraries in this study had Jurkat cell RNA spiked in. Both conserved end residues are part of each CDR3. The D gene is left open where the match is weak. The size of a clone is reported for some rows only, either as once, few or many, or as a class for expanded clones.

j_gene | d_gene | v_gene | abundance | CDR3aa | CDR3nt
TRBJ2-3 | . | TRBV12-3/TRBV12-4 | many | CASRSTDTQYF | TGTGCCAGCCGGAGCACAGATACGCAGTATTTT
TRBJ2-5 | TRBD1 | TRBV6-5 | many | CASSYSTGMETQYF | TGTGCCAGCAGTTACTCGACAGGGATGGAGACCCAGTACTTC
TRBJ2-2 | . | TRBV3-1 | once | CASSPEWVNTGELFF | TGTGCCAGCAGCCCAGAGTGGGTGAACACCGGGGAGCTGTTTTTT
TRBJ2-3 | . | TRBV4-1 | many | CASSQDTDTQYF | TGCGCCAGCAGCCAAGACACAGATACGCAGTATTTT
TRBJ2-1 | . | TRBV3-1 | . | CASSGDGQSSYNEQFF | TGTGCCAGCAGTGGGGACGGGCAGAGCTCCTACAATGAGCAGTTCTTC
TRBJ2-3 | TRBD2 | TRBV10-3 | . | CAISDDTWTSSTDTQYF | TGTGCCATCAGTGACGATACCTGGACTAGTTCCACAGATACGCAGTATTTT
TRBJ2-5 | . | TRBV29-1 | many | CSVETETQYF | TGCAGCGTTGAAACAGAGACCCAGTACTTC
TRBJ2-5 | TRBD2 | TRBV20-1 | . | CSARDMRSGGPRQTQYF | TGCAGTGCTAGAGATATGAGAAGCGGGGGGCCCCGCCAGACCCAGTACTTC
TRBJ1-5 | TRBD1 | TRBV19 | . | CASSGRGPGQPQHF | TGTGCCAGTAGTGGGAGGGGGCCGGGTCAGCCCCAGCATTTT
TRBJ2-7 | TRBD1 | TRBV5-1 | . | CASSFSGQGVYEQYF | TGCGCCAGCAGCTTCTCGGGACAGGGAGTCTACGAGCAGTACTTC
TRBJ1-1 | . | TRBV5-8 | many | CASSLVFNTEAFF | TGTGCCAGCAGCTTAGTGTTCAACACTGAAGCTTTCTTT
TRBJ2-5 | . | TRBV27 | . | CASSFLPQAQGTQYF | TGTGCCAGCAGTTTCCTACCGCAGGCCCAAGGGACCCAGTACTTC
TRBJ2-3 | TRBD2 | TRBV27 | many | CASSGGLAGNLVADTQYF | TGTGCCAGCAGTGGGGGACTAGCGGGGAACCTGGTTGCAGATACGCAGTATTTT
TRBJ2-5 | . | TRBV20-1 | many | CSARIRDLAQETQYF | TGCAGTGCTAGGATTAGAGATCTCGCGCAAGAGACCCAGTACTTC
TRBJ2-3 | . | TRBV21-1 | many | CASSKGDSGARRDTQYF | TGTGCCAGCAGCAAAGGTGATAGCGGGGCACGTAGAGATACGCAGTATTTT
TRBJ2-1 | . | TRBV30 | few | CAWSSSGVDEQFF | TGTGCCTGGAGTAGTAGCGGAGTAGATGAGCAGTTCTTC
TRBJ2-5 | TRBD1 | TRBV7-9 | . | CASSPEGTGWETQYF | TGTGCCAGCAGCCCAGAGGGGACAGGGTGGGAGACCCAGTACTTC
TRBJ2-7 | TRBD1 | TRBV4-3 | many | CASSPYRDSGYEQYF | TGCGCCAGCAGCCCATACCGGGACAGTGGTTACGAGCAGTACTTC
TRBJ2-5 | . | TRBV20-1 | many | CSPEAQYF | TGCAGTCCAGAGGCCCAGTACTTC
TRBJ1-1 | . | TRBV30 | many | CAREPGPRGTEAFF | TGTGCCCGAGAACCGGGTCCAAGAGGCACTGAAGCTTTCTTT
TRBJ2-7 | TRBD1 | TRBV19 | . | CASSPGQVRYEQYF | TGTGCCAGTAGTCCCGGACAGGTGCGATACGAGCAGTACTTC
TRBJ2-7 | . | TRBV5-4 | many | CASSSPEGRPAYEQYF | TGTGCCAGCAGCTCCCCGGAGGGTCGGCCCGCCTACGAGCAGTACTTC
TRBJ2-3 | . | TRBV28 | many | CASSLQGFATDTQYF | TGTGCCAGCAGTTTACAGGGATTTGCGACAGATACGCAGTATTTT
TRBJ2-3 | TRBD2 | TRBV13 | . | CASNLGLGVDTQYF | TGTGCCAGCAACCTCGGACTAGGGGTAGATACGCAGTATTTT
TRBJ1-2 | TRBD1 | TRBV3-1 | . | CASSQTDRDDGYTF | TGTGCCAGCAGCCAAACTGACAGGGACGATGGCTACACCTTC
TRBJ2-5 | . | TRBV7-8 | many | CASSLVGIGIIQETQYF | TGTGCCAGCAGCTTAGTCGGGATAGGGATCATCCAAGAGACCCAGTACTTC
TRBJ1-1 | . | TRBV19 | few | CASSMGPQGTEAFF | TGTGCCAGTAGTATGGGACCTCAGGGCACTGAAGCTTTCTTT
TRBJ2-3 | TRBD2 | TRBV10-1 | . | CASSESGLAGFSDTQYF | TGCGCCAGCAGTGAGTCTGGACTAGCGGGGTTTTCAGATACGCAGTATTTT
TRBJ2-3 | . | TRBV12-3/TRBV12-4 | . | CASSYAGASTDTQYF | TGTGCCAGCAGTTATGCGGGGGCTAGCACAGATACGCAGTATTTT
TRBJ1-4 | . | TRBV10-2 | many | CASSESLEKLFF | TGCGCCAGCAGTGAGTCGTTAGAAAAACTGTTTTTT
TRBJ2-7 | TRBD2 | TRBV20-1 | few | CSARDLSLAGADYEQYF | TGCAGTGCTAGAGATCTCAGTCTAGCGGGAGCCGACTACGAGCAGTACTTC
TRBJ2-1 | TRBD2 | TRBV5-1 | many | CASSLSGVDEQFF | TGCGCCAGCAGCCTTAGCGGGGTTGATGAGCAGTTCTTC
TRBJ2-3 | . | TRBV7-6 | few | CASSLVPGAADTQYF | TGTGCCAGCAGCTTAGTACCGGGGGCGGCAGATACGCAGTATTTT
TRBJ2-3 | TRBD2 | TRBV27 | . | CASSLSPWPSGDAGDTQYF | TGTGCCAGCAGTTTATCCCCCTGGCCTAGCGGGGATGCCGGAGATACGCAGTATTTT
TRBJ2-2 | TRBD2 | TRBV7-9 | . | CASPTSGSTGELFF | TGTGCCAGCCCTACTAGCGGGAGCACCGGGGAGCTGTTTTTT
TRBJ1-2 | . | TRBV30 | many | CAWSEGFGYGYTF | TGTGCCTGGAGTGAGGGGTTCGGCTATGGCTACACCTTC
TRBJ2-7 | . | TRBV11-1 | few | CASTLAGLESFYEQYF | TGTGCCAGCACTCTTGCGGGACTCGAGTCCTTCTACGAGCAGTACTTC
TRBJ1-5 | . | TRBV7-9 | few | CASSLGHDSNQPQHF | TGTGCCAGCAGCTTAGGGCACGATAGCAATCAGCCCCAGCATTTT
TRBJ1-1 | TRBD1 | TRBV30 | few | CAKEDRASEAFF | TGTGCCAAGGAGGACAGGGCGTCTGAAGCTTTCTTT
TRBJ2-3 | . | TRBV7-2 | many | CASSSRDAARGSTDTQYF | TGTGCCAGCAGCTCCCGGGACGCAGCTAGGGGAAGCACAGATACGCAGTATTTT
TRBJ2-5 | . | TRBV27 | many | CASSLIGSYQETQYF | TGTGCCAGCAGTTTAATTGGCAGCTACCAAGAGACCCAGTACTTC
TRBJ2-2 | . | TRBV27 | many | CASSLSGQNANTGELFF | TGTGCCAGCAGTTTATCTGGACAGAACGCGAACACCGGGGAGCTGTTTTTT
TRBJ1-5 | . | TRBV27 | . | CAKPGRGSNQPQHF | TGTGCCAAACCTGGGAGAGGTAGCAATCAGCCCCAGCATTTT